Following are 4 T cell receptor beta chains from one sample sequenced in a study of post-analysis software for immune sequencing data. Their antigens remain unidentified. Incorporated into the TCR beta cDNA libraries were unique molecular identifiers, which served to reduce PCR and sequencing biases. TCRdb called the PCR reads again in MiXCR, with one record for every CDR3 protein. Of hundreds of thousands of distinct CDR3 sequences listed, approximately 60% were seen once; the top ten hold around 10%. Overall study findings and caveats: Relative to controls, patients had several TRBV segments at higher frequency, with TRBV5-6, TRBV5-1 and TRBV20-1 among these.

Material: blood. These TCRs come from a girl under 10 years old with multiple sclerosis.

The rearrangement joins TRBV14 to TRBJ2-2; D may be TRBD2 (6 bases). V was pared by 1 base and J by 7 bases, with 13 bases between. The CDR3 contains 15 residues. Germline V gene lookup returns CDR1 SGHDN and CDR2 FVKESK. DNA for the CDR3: TGTGCCAGCAGCCAAGGGAAGGGAGGCAGCGGGGAGCTGTTTTTT. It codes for CASSQGKGGSGELFF. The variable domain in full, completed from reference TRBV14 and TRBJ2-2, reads EAGVTQFPSHSVIEKGQTVTLRCDPISGHDNLYWYRRVMGKEIKFLLHFVKESKQDESGMPNNRFLAERTGGTYSTLKVQPAELEDSGVYFCASSQGKGGSGELFFGEGSRLTVL.

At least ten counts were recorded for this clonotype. The CDR3 nucleotides are TGTGCCAGCAGCCAAGGGGCGGGAGGGCAAGAGACCCAGTACTTC. As protein: CASSQGAGGQETQYF. The genes are TRBV3-1 and TRBJ2-5; the match to TRBD2 covers 9 bases. From germline, CDR1 is LGHDT and CDR2 YNNKEL (reference sequence). V trimming: 1 base; J trimming: 2 bases; junction bases outside the gene matches: 2. This CDR3 has 15 amino acids.

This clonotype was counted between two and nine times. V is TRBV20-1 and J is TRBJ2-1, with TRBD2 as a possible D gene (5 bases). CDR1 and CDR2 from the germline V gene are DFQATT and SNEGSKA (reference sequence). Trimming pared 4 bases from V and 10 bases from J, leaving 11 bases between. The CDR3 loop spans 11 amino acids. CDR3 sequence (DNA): TGCAGTGCTACGGACTTCGGCGAGCAGTTCTTC. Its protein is CSATDFGEQFF.

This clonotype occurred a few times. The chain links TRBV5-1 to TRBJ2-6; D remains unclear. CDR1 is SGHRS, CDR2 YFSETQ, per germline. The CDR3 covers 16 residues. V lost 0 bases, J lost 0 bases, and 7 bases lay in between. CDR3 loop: CASSLASSSGANVLTF. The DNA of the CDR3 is TGCGCCAGCAGCTTGGCCAGTAGCTCTGGGGCCAACGTCCTGACTTTC.